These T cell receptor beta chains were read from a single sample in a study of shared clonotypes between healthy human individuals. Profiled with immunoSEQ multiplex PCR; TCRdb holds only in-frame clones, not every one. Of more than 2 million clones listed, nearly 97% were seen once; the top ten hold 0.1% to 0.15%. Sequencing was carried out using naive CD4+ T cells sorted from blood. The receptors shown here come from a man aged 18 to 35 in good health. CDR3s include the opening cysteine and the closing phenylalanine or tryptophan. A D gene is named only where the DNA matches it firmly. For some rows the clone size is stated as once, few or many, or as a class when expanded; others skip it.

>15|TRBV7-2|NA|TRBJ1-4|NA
TGTGCCAGCAGCCAAGGACCGCTGCCCAATGAAAAACTGTTTTTT
CASSQGPLPNEKLFF
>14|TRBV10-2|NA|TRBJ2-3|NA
TGCGCCAGCAGAACCTCGGGGGGCACAGATACGCAGTATTTT
CASRTSGGTDTQYF
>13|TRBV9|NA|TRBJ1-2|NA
TGTGCCAGCAGCGTAGACACTAACTATGGCTACACCTTC
CASSVDTNYGYTF
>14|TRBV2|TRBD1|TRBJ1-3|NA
TGTGCCAGCAGTGTACAGGGGACTGGAAACACCATATATTTT
CASSVQGTGNTIYF
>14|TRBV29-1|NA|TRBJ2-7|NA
TGCAGCGTTTACGAGGCGGGGGCCAGGTTCGAGCAGTACTTC
CSVYEAGARFEQYF
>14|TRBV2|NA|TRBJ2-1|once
TGTGCCAGCAGTGAAAGGCGGTACTACAATGAGCAGTTCTTC
CASSERRYYNEQFF
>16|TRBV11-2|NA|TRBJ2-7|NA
TGTGCCAGCAGCAGAGATCGCAAGGGGTCCTCCTACGAGCAGTACTTC
CASSRDRKGSSYEQYF
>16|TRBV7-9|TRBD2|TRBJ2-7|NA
TGTGCCAGCAGCTTATGGGCGGGAGGGGGCCCATACGAGCAGTACTTC
CASSLWAGGGPYEQYF
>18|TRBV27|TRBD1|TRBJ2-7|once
TGTGCCAGCAGTTTACTTGGACAGGGGTCTCCACTAGGTTTCGAGCAGTACTTC
CASSLLGQGSPLGFEQYF
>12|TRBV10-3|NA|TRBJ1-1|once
TGTGCCACTCGAGTCTTGAACACTGAAGCTTTCTTT
CATRVLNTEAFF
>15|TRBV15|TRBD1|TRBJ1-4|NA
TGTGCCACCAGCTCGATTATGGACAGGGATGAAAAACTGTTTTTT
CATSSIMDRDEKLFF
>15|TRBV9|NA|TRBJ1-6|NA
TGTGCCAGCAGCCCTAGGTGGGACTCCAATTCACCCCTCCACTTT
CASSPRWDSNSPLHF
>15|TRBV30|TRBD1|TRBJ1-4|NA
TGTGCCTGGAACGGAGGGGGCGGGAGGACTGAAAAACTGTTTTTT
CAWNGGGGRTEKLFF
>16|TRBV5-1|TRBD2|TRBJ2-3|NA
TGCGCCAGCAGCTTGGGGGCGGGAGGAGGCACAGATACGCAGTATTTT
CASSLGAGGGTDTQYF
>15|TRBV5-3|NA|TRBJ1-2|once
TGTGCCAGAAGCTCCCCGGAGCCTTGCTGCTATGGCTACACCTTC
CARSSPEPCCYGYTF
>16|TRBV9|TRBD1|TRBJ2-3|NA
TGTGCCAGCAGCGCAAAGGGGGCGGCAAGCACAGATACGCAGTATTTT
CASSAKGAASTDTQYF
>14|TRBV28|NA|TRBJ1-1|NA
TGTGCCAGCGTTCCCGACTTCGTGAACACTGAAGCTTTCTTT
CASVPDFVNTEAFF
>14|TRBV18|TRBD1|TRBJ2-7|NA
TGTGCCAGCTCATCCACCGGACAGGGACGCGAGCAGTACTTC
CASSSTGQGREQYF
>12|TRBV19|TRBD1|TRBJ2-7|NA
TGTGCCAGTAGTGCAGGGGGTTACGAGCAGTACTTC
CASSAGGYEQYF
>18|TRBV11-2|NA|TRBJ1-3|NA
TGTGCCAGCAGCTTAGAGTTGCGGACACTCATCTCTGGAAACACCATATATTTT
CASSLELRTLISGNTIYF
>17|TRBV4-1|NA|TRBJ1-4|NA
TGCGCCAGCAGCCAAAGTTCCCGTGGGGGGGTAAGCGAAAAACTGTTTTTT
CASSQSSRGGVSEKLFF
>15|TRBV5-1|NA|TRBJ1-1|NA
TGCGCCAGCGGAGCTGTAGGAGGCCTGAACACTGAAGCTTTCTTT
CASGAVGGLNTEAFF